Listed below are T cell receptor beta chains from one sample, sequenced in a study of vaccination effects on CD4 cells after COVID-19. This table comes from immunoSEQ multiplex PCR, and its TCRdb copy is limited to in-frame clones, with some not included. The data show around 69,000 clones, with 70% to 85% seen just once and approximately 1.5% held by the top ten. These TCRs are of unknown antigen specificity. The sample here was CD4+ T cells from PBMCs cultured with HCoV-229E spike peptides, taken after COVID-19 vaccination. These receptors were collected from a human donor who received a COVID-19 vaccine. Both conserved end residues are part of each CDR3.

j_call v_call cdr3_aa
TRBJ1-2 TRBV28 CASSFLGEGYGYTF
TRBJ2-3 TRBV9 CASSGGLAGASTDTQYF
TRBJ1-5 TRBV19 CASNRGRQGNQPQHF
TRBJ1-1 TRBV28 CASSLYWGAAFF
TRBJ1-2 TRBV18 CASSPPDRGYTF
TRBJ1-4 TRBV24-1 CATSDTTGTESEKLFF
TRBJ2-3 TRBV5-1 CASSASGTSHTDTQYF
TRBJ1-5 TRBV19 CASTLFSSNQPQHF
TRBJ2-2 TRBV9 CASSVDLGSGELFF
TRBJ1-2 TRBV4-1 CASSQVGRGRHGYTF
TRBJ1-1 TRBV5-1 CASSQQGNQITEAFF
TRBJ2-3 TRBV7-2 CASSLGQGVTDTQYF
TRBJ1-6 TRBV3-1/TRBV3-2 CASSQVPPPGNSPLHF
TRBJ1-1 TRBV5-1 CASSPVTEAFF
TRBJ2-3 TRBV10-1 CASSESRADTQYF
TRBJ2-2 TRBV7-3 CASSPDRGSGELFF
TRBJ2-1 TRBV28 CASNGGWGRKNEQFF
TRBJ1-1 TRBV5-1 CASSLSGQGRAEAFF
TRBJ2-3 TRBV6-2/TRBV6-3 CASSYSIVGGPTDTQYF
TRBJ1-1 TRBV19 CASRMLLGLVNTEAFF
TRBJ2-1 TRBV6-1 CASSEAGWGASYNEQFF
TRBJ1-2 TRBV11-2 CASSLATAYGYTF
TRBJ2-5 TRBV5-1 CASSPGTATSQETQYF
TRBJ1-3 TRBV3-1/TRBV3-2 CASSPVGQINGNTIYF
TRBJ1-5 TRBV28 CASTEGVRGQGTRNQPQHF
TRBJ2-5 TRBV30 CAWRKQGKETQYF
TRBJ1-1 TRBV5-1 CASSWGQANTEAFF
TRBJ1-1 TRBV6-2/TRBV6-3 CASSPPRGNTEAFF
TRBJ1-6 TRBV5-4 CASSPGQGRTPLHF
TRBJ1-5 TRBV7-9 CASSPGTGDQPQHF
TRBJ2-1 TRBV24-1 CATKPPPGLAANNEQFF
TRBJ2-1 TRBV7-2 CASSDRVYNEQFF
TRBJ1-2 TRBV6-1 CASSGYSGSFSYGYTF
TRBJ1-1 TRBV19 CASNTGRLNTEAFF
TRBJ2-5 TRBV9 CASSKGTGEKTQYF
TRBJ2-2 TRBV10-1 CASGTANTGELFF
TRBJ1-1 TRBV4-3 CASSQDRSEAFF
TRBJ1-6 TRBV4-1 CASSQARPTNSPLHF
TRBJ1-5 TRBV12-5 CASGLSSQPQHF
TRBJ2-1 TRBV9 CASSVLSVRDNEQFF
TRBJ1-5 TRBV2 CASRQGASQPQHF
TRBJ1-4 TRBV12-3/TRBV12-4 CASSPGPEKLFF
TRBJ2-5 TRBV10-3 CATGNKETQYF
TRBJ2-5 TRBV5-1 CASSSTTGLETQYF
TRBJ1-3 TRBV18 CATGGQSSGNTIYF
TRBJ1-6 TRBV2 CASSEFLDRANSPLHF
TRBJ2-2 TRBV19 CASSILPEGGELFF